This T cell receptor (beta chain) came from a study of blood T cell repertoires in COVID-19. About the research overall: Italy, Spain and the United States were the sources of the convalescent and acute COVID-19 samples.

Per the original data handling: Amplification with reference gene primers provided the estimates of nucleated cell counts. Here immunoSEQ multiplex PCR was the method, and the copy in TCRdb shows in-frame clones only, minus some. V and J calls and clone size are given by that table; D and trimming were obtained from the DNA. The sample holds fewer than 70,000 clones; 85% to 90% are singletons and the top ten take about 3.9%. Germline values: CDR1 LNHDA, CDR2 SQIVND (reference sequence). The V gene lost 3 bases and the J gene lost 6 bases, with 6 bases spanning the gap. The CDR3 contains 13 residues. The gene calls are TRBV19 and TRBJ1-6; a weak D match, TRBD1 (5 bases). The TCR was taken from a human donor in a cohort sampled during active COVID-19. The specimen was peripheral blood. CDR3 loop: CASSMGGNSPLHF. CDR3 DNA: TGTGCCAGTAGTATGGGGGGTAATTCACCCCTCCACTTT.